The clone carrying this T cell receptor beta chain appeared many times. Its antigen is undetermined. TCRdb analysed the RACE reads with MiXCR anew, one entry per CDR3 protein. Of approximately 400,000 distinct CDR3 sequences listed, 5.1% were seen once; the top ten hold just over 2.5%. Time point meaning: pre-sensitization, week 0. Indicated treatment: therapeutic diphenylcyclopropenone sensitization with weekly scalp DPC. The sample comes from a study of human T cells and chemical hapten exposure. The wider study: Patients were given diphenylcyclopropenone on the scalp weekly across the roughly 25-week study. Mostly female, the patients presented with alopecia areata, totalis or universalis. Largely, small differences in pooled library volume made per-sample TCR yields vary. Whole-study results and caveats: Expanded TCRs made up significantly more big CDR3 similarity clusters than controls did.

Trimming cost V 4 bases and J 7 bases, with 23 bases left between them. The germline CDR1 and CDR2 sequences are SQVTM and ANQGSEA. The CDR3 runs 16 residues. J is TRBJ2-1 and V is TRBV29-1, with D maybe TRBD2 (5 bases). This clonotype was obtained from a woman between 45 and 65 years old with alopecia areata. Some clones in this sample may be carry-over from other donors' samples. The specimen comprised whole blood, sampled in connection with sensitization to the hapten diphenylcyclopropenone (DPC). CDR3 protein: CSVGGREGRSGNEQFF. The CDR3 bases are TGCAGCGTTGGGGGTAGAGAAGGCCGGTCGGGGAATGAGCAGTTCTTC.